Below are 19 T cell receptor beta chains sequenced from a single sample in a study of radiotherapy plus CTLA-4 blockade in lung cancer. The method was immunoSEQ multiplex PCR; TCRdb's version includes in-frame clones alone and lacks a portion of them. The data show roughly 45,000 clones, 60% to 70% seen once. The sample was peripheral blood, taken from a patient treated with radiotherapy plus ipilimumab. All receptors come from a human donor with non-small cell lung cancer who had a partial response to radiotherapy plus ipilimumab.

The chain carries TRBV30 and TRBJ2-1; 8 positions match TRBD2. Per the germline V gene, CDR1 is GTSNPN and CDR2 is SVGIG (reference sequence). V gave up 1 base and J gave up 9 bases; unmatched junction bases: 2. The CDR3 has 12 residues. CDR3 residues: CAWSEAGVEQFF. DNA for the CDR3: TGTGCCTGGAGTGAAGCGGGAGTTGAGCAGTTCTTC.

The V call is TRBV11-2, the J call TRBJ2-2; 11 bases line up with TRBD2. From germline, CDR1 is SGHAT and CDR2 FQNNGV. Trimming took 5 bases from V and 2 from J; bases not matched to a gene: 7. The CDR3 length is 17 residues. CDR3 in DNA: TGTGCCAGCAGCCTCTTAGCGGGGGGGATTAACACCGGGGAGCTGTTTTTT. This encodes CASSLLAGGINTGELFF.

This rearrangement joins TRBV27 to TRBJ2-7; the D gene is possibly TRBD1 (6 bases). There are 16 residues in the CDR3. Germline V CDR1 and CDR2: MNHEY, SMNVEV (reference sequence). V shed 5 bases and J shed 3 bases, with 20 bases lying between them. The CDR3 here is CASSPTGFAISYEQYF. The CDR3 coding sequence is TGTGCCAGCAGTCCTACAGGGTTCGCGATAAGCTACGAGCAGTACTTC.

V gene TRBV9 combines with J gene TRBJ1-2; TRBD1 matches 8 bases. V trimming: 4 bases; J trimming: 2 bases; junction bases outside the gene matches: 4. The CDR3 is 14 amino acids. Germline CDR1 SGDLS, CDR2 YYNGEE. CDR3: CASSTGQGNYGYTF. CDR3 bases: TGTGCCAGCAGCACAGGACAGGGAAACTATGGCTACACCTTC.

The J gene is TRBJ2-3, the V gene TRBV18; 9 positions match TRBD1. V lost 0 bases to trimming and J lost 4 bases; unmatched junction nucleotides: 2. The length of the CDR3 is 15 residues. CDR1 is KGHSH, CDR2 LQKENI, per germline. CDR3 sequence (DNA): TGTGCCAGCTCACCACCGGGACAGGGTTCAGATACGCAGTATTTT. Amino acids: CASSPPGQGSDTQYF.

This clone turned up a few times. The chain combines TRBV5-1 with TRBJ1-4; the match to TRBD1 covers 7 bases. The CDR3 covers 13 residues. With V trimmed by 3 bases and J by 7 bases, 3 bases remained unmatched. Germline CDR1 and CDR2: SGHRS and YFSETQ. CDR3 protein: CASSSAGGEKLFF. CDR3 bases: TGCGCCAGCAGCTCAGCAGGGGGTGAAAAACTGTTTTTT.

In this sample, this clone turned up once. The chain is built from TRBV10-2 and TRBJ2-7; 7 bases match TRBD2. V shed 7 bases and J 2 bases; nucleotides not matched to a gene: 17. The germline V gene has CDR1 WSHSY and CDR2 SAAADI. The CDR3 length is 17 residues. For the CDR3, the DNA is TGCGCCAGCATAGAGTCATTTCGGCGGGAGAAAACCTACGAGCAGTACTTC. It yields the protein CASIESFRREKTYEQYF.

This CDR3 reads CASSLTLRKPEQYF. The DNA of the CDR3 is TGCGCCAGCAGTCTCACCCTCCGTAAGCCCGAGCAGTACTTC. The V gene is TRBV4-3, the J gene TRBJ2-7; D gene uncertain. The CDR3 is 14 residues long. In germline, CDR1 is LGHNA, CDR2 YSLEER. V lost 6 bases and J 6 bases, leaving 18 bases between the germline ends.

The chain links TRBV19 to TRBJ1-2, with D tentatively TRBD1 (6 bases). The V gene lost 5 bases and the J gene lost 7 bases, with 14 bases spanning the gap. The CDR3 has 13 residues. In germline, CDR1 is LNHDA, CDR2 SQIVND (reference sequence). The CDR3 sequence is CASSLIGQIGYTF. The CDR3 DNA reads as TGTGCCAGTAGTTTAATAGGACAGATTGGCTACACCTTC.

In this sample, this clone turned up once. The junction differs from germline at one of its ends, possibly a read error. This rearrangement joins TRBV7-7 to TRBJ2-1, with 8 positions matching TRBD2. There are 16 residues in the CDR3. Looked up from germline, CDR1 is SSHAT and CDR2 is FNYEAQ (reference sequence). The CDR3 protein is CASSLVSSGLHNEQFF. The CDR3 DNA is TGTGCTAGCAGCTTAGTGTCTAGCGGGCTCCACAATGAGCAGTTCTTC.

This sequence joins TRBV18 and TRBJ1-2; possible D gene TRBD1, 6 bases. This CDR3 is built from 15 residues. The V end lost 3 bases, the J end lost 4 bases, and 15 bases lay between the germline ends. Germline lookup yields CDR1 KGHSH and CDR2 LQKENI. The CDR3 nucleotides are TGTGCCAGCTCACCTAGCAGGGACATGGGCTATGGCTACACCTTC. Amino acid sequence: CASSPSRDMGYGYTF.

In nucleotides, the CDR3 is TGTGCCAGCATGATCCGAGGGACTAATGAAAAACTGTTTTTT. The encoded protein is CASMIRGTNEKLFF. The chain joins TRBV2 to TRBJ1-4, with unresolved D. Trimming pared 7 bases from V and 2 bases from J, leaving 11 bases between. Germline lookup yields CDR1 SNHLY and CDR2 FYNNEI. The CDR3 has 14 amino acids.

CDR3 DNA sequence: TGTGCCAGCAGCCCCTGGACTAGCGGGGCGCAAACCCACTCCTACGAGCAGTACTTC. This encodes CASSPWTSGAQTHSYEQYF. This sequence joins TRBV11-2 and TRBJ2-7; 12 nucleotides match TRBD2. The V and J ends lost 5 bases and 0 bases, in that order; junction bases with no gene match: 14. In germline, CDR1 is SGHAT, CDR2 FQNNGV. This CDR3 is 19 amino acids long.

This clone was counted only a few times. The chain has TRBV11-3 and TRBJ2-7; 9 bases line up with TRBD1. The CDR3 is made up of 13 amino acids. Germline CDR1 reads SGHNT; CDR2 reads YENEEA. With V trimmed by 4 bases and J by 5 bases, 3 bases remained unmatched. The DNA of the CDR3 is TGTGCCAGCAGCTCAGGACAGGGGAACGAGCAGTACTTC. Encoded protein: CASSSGQGNEQYF.

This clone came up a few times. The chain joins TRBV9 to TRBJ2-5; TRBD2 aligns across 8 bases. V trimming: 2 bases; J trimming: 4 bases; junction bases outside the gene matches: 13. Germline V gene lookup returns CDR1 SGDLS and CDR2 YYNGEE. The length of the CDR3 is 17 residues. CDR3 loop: CASSVDSGAGVIETQYF. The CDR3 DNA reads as TGTGCCAGCAGCGTCGATTCGGGAGCGGGAGTTATAGAGACCCAGTACTTC.

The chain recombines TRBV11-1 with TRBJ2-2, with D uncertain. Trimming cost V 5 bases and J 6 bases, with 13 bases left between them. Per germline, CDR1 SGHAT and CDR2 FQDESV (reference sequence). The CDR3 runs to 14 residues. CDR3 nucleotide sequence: TGTGCCAGCAGCCTAACGACTCCGCCCGGGGAGCTGTTTTTT. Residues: CASSLTTPPGELFF.

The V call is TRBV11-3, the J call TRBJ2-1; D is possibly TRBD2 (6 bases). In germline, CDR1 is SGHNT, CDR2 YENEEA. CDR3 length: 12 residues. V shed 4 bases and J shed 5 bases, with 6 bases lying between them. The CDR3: CASSWGDNEQFF. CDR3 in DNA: TGTGCCAGCAGCTGGGGGGACAATGAGCAGTTCTTC.

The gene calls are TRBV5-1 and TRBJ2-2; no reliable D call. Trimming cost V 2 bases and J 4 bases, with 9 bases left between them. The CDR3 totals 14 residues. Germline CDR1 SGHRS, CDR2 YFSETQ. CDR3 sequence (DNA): TGCGCCAGCAGCTTATTTCTCAGCACCGGGGAGCTGTTTTTT. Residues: CASSLFLSTGELFF. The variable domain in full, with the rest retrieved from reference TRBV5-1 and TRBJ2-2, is KAGVTQTPRYLIKTRGQQVTLSCSPISGHRSVSWYQQTPGQGLQFLFEYFSETQRNKGNFPGRFSGRQFSNSRSEMNVSTLELGDSALYLCASSLFLSTGELFFGEGSRLTVL.

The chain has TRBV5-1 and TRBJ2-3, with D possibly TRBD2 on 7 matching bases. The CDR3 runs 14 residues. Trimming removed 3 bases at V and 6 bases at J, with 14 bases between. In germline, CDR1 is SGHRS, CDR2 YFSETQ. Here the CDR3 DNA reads TGCGCCAGCAGCTCCACCGGGGGGCAGGATACGCAGTATTTT. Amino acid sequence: CASSSTGGQDTQYF.